The 23 T cell receptor beta chains in this list originate from one sample, sequenced in a study of spatial heterogeneity in lung cancer. Time point indicated: sample taken at primary tumor resection. The study sequenced unsorted whole RNA from tumor, nontumor lung or frozen PBMC. TCRdb reprocessed the 5' RACE reads with MiXCR, giving one entry per CDR3 protein. The profile covers about 7,500 distinct CDR3 sequences, with nearly 4% appearing a single time and around 25% taken by the ten largest. Sample: normal lung tissue next to the tumor, taken at surgery. The source is a female donor with early-stage non-small cell lung cancer.

The sample holds many counts of this clonotype. Since it is a stray read in a library aimed at alpha chains, this beta chain has a size that is not meaningful. The chain carries TRBV20-1 and TRBJ2-7; 9 bases map to TRBD2. The V gene's germline CDR1 is DFQATT and CDR2 SNEGSKA (reference sequence). Trimming at V came to 3 bases and at J to 3 bases, leaving 6 bases not matched to a gene. This CDR3 is built from 14 residues. CDR3 coding DNA: TGCAGTGCTAGTCCTAGCGGGACCGACTACGAGCAGTACTTC. Its protein is CSASPSGTDYEQYF.

By share, this clonotype ranks as medium-sized. Because this beta chain is a stray read in a library intended to capture alpha chains, its abundance should not be given much weight. As DNA, the CDR3 is TGTGCCAGCAGCCCTACCCAGGGAGGCAATCAGCCCCAGCATTTT. It translates to CASSPTQGGNQPQHF. This chain connects TRBV6-5 to TRBJ1-5; possibly TRBD1 for D (5 bases). The CDR3 extends over 15 amino acids. Germline V gives CDR1 MNHEY, CDR2 SVGAGI. Between the trimmed V and J ends, which lost 6 bases and 2 bases, there was a span of 14 bases.

By share of the sample, this clonotype is medium-sized (0.01 to 0.1%). This beta chain is an unintended read in a library built for alpha chains; its size means little. The V gene is TRBV5-4, the J gene TRBJ1-2; D perhaps matches TRBD1 (6 bases). V lost 4 bases and J 8 bases, leaving 21 bases between the germline ends. Looked up from germline, CDR1 is SGHNT and CDR2 is YYREEE (reference sequence). This CDR3 comprises 15 residues. CDR3: CASSPGGQIYGGYTF. CDR3 nucleotides: TGTGCCAGCAGCCCAGGTGGACAGATATATGGAGGCTACACCTTC.

This clonotype has at least ten counts. This beta chain appears as a stray read in a library generated for alpha chains; its size is not informative. This sequence joins TRBV6-5 and TRBJ1-5; 8 nucleotides line up with TRBD1. The CDR3 totals 14 residues. Germline V gene lookup returns CDR1 MNHEY and CDR2 SVGAGI. V dropped 5 bases and J dropped 7; count of bases not matched to a gene: 7. The CDR3: CASSPPGGGQPQHF. CDR3 sequence (DNA): TGTGCCAGCAGTCCCCCAGGGGGCGGACAGCCCCAGCATTTT.

At least ten counts were recorded for this clonotype. A library made for alpha chains picked up this beta chain off target, so its size means little. This chain links TRBV5-1 with TRBJ2-1; 8 bases line up with TRBD2. The V segment lost 4 bases and the J segment 8 bases; nucleotides outside the gene matches: 11. This CDR3 contains 15 residues. The germline CDR1 and CDR2 sequences are SGHRS and YFSETQ. In DNA, the CDR3 is TGCGCCAGCAGCACGGACACCCCGGGGGGGGATGAGCAGTTCTTC. Translation gives CASSTDTPGGDEQFF.

In its sample, this clonotype is large. Found in a library prepared for alpha chains, this beta chain is an off-target read, and its abundance has little meaning. The rearrangement joins TRBV9 to TRBJ1-1; unclear D gene. V was trimmed by 3 bases and J by 1 base, leaving 7 bases between them. The CDR3 has 13 residues. The germline gives CDR1 SGDLS, CDR2 YYNGEE. The CDR3, as DNA: TGTGCCAGCAGCGCCGCCGAGAACACTGAAGCTTTCTTT. Encoded protein: CASSAAENTEAFF.

This clonotype was seen at least ten times. Being off target in a library aimed at alpha chains, this beta chain has a size of little meaning. The rearrangement links TRBV3-1 to TRBJ2-5; unclear D gene. Germline V gives CDR1 LGHDT, CDR2 YNNKEL (reference sequence). The CDR3 has 13 residues. With 2 bases removed from V and 5 bases from J, the gap between germline ends came to 9 bases. CDR3 in amino acids: CASSQMQAETQYF. Written as DNA, the CDR3 is TGTGCCAGCAGCCAAATGCAGGCGGAGACCCAGTACTTC.

This clonotype was counted at least ten times. The library was designed around alpha chains, so this beta chain is a stray read whose abundance carries little weight. The chain couples TRBV28 to TRBJ2-6, with no clear D. The V gene's germline CDR1 is MDHEN and CDR2 SYDVKM. Trimming took off 6 bases at V and 2 bases at J, with 17 bases between the two ends. The CDR3 contains 17 residues. CDR3 region: CASSRTSGSPGANVLTF. The CDR3 bases are TGTGCCAGCAGCCGTACTTCGGGCTCCCCTGGGGCCAACGTCCTGACTTTC.

This clonotype was picked up many times. In a library made to pick up alpha chains, this beta chain is a stray read with a size that means little. This chain connects TRBV7-9 to TRBJ2-5, with TRBD2 matching 10 bases. Germline assignment: CDR1 SEHNR and CDR2 FQNEAQ (reference sequence). The CDR3 consists of 16 residues. Trimming at V came to 1 base and at J to 5 bases, leaving 7 bases not matched to a gene. In DNA form, the CDR3 reads TGTGCCAGCAGCTTAGAGCGGGGGGGCGTGGAGGAGACCCAGTACTTC. Its translation: CASSLERGGVEETQYF.

As to this clonotype: Little can be read into the size of this beta chain, an off-target read in a library designed for alpha chains. J is TRBJ2-5 and V is TRBV1; the table's D call, TRBD1, has no DNA check behind it. TRBV1 counts as a pseudogene. There are 15 residues in the CDR3. The CDR3 region has the DNA TGCACCAGCAGCCAAGGACAGGTTCAACGAGGGACCCAGTACTTC. It encodes CTSSQGQVQRGTQYF.

By share, this clonotype ranks as medium-sized. This beta chain is an off-target read within a library intended for alpha chains, so its frequency means little. The CDR3 sequence is CASSLGTSGYNEQFF. In DNA, the CDR3 is TGTGCCAGCAGCTTAGGTACTAGCGGATACAATGAGCAGTTCTTC. J is TRBJ2-1 and V is TRBV7-9; 8 bases fit TRBD2. The V segment lost 1 base and the J segment 4 bases; nucleotides outside the gene matches: 3. The CDR3 loop spans 15 amino acids. Germline CDR1 and CDR2: SEHNR and FQNEAQ (reference sequence).

This clonotype is classed as medium-sized (0.01 to 0.1%). This beta chain slipped into a library made for alpha chains as a stray read, so its size is not meaningful. V gene TRBV28 combines with J gene TRBJ2-1; D could derive from TRBD1 or TRBD2 (6 bases each). Deletions cut 5 bases from V and 3 bases from J, with 17 bases between. In germline, CDR1 is MDHEN, CDR2 SYDVKM. There are 16 residues in the CDR3. CDR3 bases: TGTGCCAGCAGTACCTCAGTGGGGGGCCTCTACAATGAGCAGTTCTTC. Protein sequence: CASSTSVGGLYNEQFF. Full variable domain (rest looked up from reference TRBV28 and TRBJ2-1): DVKVTQSSRYLVKRTGEKVFLECVQDMDHENMFWYRQDPGLGLRLIYFSYDVKMKEKGDIPEGYSVSREKKERFSLILESASTNQTSMYLCASSTSVGGLYNEQFFGPGTRLTVL.

Ten or more counts support this clonotype. The library was built for alpha chains, so this beta chain is an off-target read and its size means little. The chain couples TRBV5-1 to TRBJ2-6; perhaps TRBD1 as D (6 bases). V lost 0 bases and J 1 base, leaving 8 bases between the germline ends. This CDR3 is 16 amino acids long. Germline loops: CDR1 SGHRS, CDR2 YFSETQ. DNA for the CDR3: TGCGCCAGCAGCTTGGACGGACAGTCTGGGGCCAACGTCCTGACTTTC. Translated: CASSLDGQSGANVLTF.

With respect to this clonotype: For a library built for alpha chains, this beta chain is a stray read; little rests on its size. The chain joins TRBV9 to TRBJ2-7; 8 bases map to TRBD1. With V trimmed by 3 bases and J by 0 bases, 5 bases remained unmatched. The CDR3 consists of 15 residues. CDR1 and CDR2 from the germline V gene are SGDLS and YYNGEE. The CDR3: CASSDRTGSSYEQYF. CDR3 DNA sequence: TGTGCCAGCAGCGACAGGACAGGGAGCTCCTACGAGCAGTACTTC. The full variable domain, with the rest looked up from reference TRBV9 and TRBJ2-7, is DSGVTQTPKHLITATGQRVTLRCSPRSGDLSVYWYQQSLDQGLQFLIQYYNGEERAKGNILERFSAQQFPDLHSELNLSSLELGDSALYFCASSDRTGSSYEQYFGPGTRLTVT.

In its sample, this clonotype is medium-sized (0.01 to 0.1%). Within a library made for alpha chains, this beta chain is off target, and its count is uninformative. The V call is TRBV29-1, the J call TRBJ1-3; the D is unclear. Trimming took off 7 bases at V and 3 bases at J, with 13 bases between the two ends. The germline CDR1 and CDR2 sequences are SQVTM and ANQGSEA. The CDR3 runs 13 residues. Here the CDR3 reads CSAERQDGNTIYF. As DNA, the CDR3 is TGCAGCGCGGAGAGGCAAGATGGAAACACCATATATTTT.

Ten or more counts support this clonotype. Little can be read into the size of this beta chain, an off-target read in a library designed for alpha chains. The chain carries TRBV7-3 and TRBJ2-3; unclear D gene. The CDR3 totals 18 residues. Germline CDR1 is SGHTA and CDR2 is FQGTGA. Trimming shortened V by 5 bases and J by 2 bases, and 23 bases separated the two germline ends. The CDR3 spells CASSLSTPGPLSTDTQYF. The DNA for the CDR3 is TGTGCCAGCAGCCTCTCGACTCCGGGCCCTCTCTCCACAGATACGCAGTATTTT.

The table lists this clonotype with many counts. This beta chain is an off-target read within a library intended for alpha chains, so its frequency means little. The J gene is TRBJ1-6, the V gene TRBV7-2; D remains ambiguous. V was pared by 5 bases and J by 1 base, with 9 bases between. The germline V gene encodes CDR1 SGHTA and CDR2 FQGNSA. There are 15 residues in the CDR3. The chain's CDR3 is CASSLRGSYNSPLHF. The CDR3 region has the DNA TGTGCCAGCAGCCTACGAGGGTCCTATAATTCACCCCTCCACTTT.

This clonotype was seen at least ten times. The library was designed around alpha chains, so this beta chain is a stray read whose abundance carries little weight. The chain combines TRBV11-1 with TRBJ1-5; D remains unclear. Trimming shortened V by 3 bases and J by 6 bases, and 9 bases separated the two germline ends. This CDR3 has 13 amino acids. Germline CDR1 is SGHAT and CDR2 is FQDESV (reference sequence). The chain's CDR3 is CASSLGSFQPQHF. The CDR3 nucleotides read TGTGCCAGCAGCTTGGGGTCCTTTCAGCCCCAGCATTTT. Based on the CDR3 plus reference TRBV11-1 and TRBJ1-5, the full variable domain is EAEVAQSPRYKITEKSQAVAFWCDPISGHATLYWYRQILGQGPELLVQFQDESVVDDSQLPKDRFSAERLKGVDSTLKIQPAELGDSAMYLCASSLGSFQPQHFGDGTRLSIL.

As to this clonotype: Since it is a stray read in a library aimed at alpha chains, this beta chain has a size that is not meaningful. The chain recombines TRBV5-1 with TRBJ2-1; TRBD2 aligns across 7 bases. The CDR3 has 15 residues. The ends lost 2 bases at V and 5 bases at J; junction bases unmatched: 7. The germline V gene has CDR1 SGHRS and CDR2 YFSETQ. The DNA of the CDR3 is TGCGCCAGCAGCTTTCTGTCTAGCGGAAACAATGAGCAGTTCTTC. It is translated as CASSFLSSGNNEQFF. The complete variable domain, with remaining parts taken from reference TRBV5-1 and TRBJ2-1, reads KAGVTQTPRYLIKTRGQQVTLSCSPISGHRSVSWYQQTPGQGLQFLFEYFSETQRNKGNFPGRFSGRQFSNSRSEMNVSTLELGDSALYLCASSFLSSGNNEQFFGPGTRLTVL.

This clonotype showed up just a few times. Being off target in a library aimed at alpha chains, this beta chain has a size of little meaning. The gene calls are TRBV30 and TRBJ2-7; D might be TRBD1 (6 bases). Trimming left V 1 base short and J 5 bases short, with 12 bases between. This CDR3 is 13 amino acids long. From germline, CDR1 is GTSNPN and CDR2 SVGIG (reference sequence). The CDR3: CAWSATGKHEQYF. For the CDR3, the DNA is TGTGCCTGGAGTGCAACAGGGAAGCACGAGCAGTACTTC.

This clonotype is medium-sized. For a library built for alpha chains, this beta chain is a stray read; little rests on its size. This chain links TRBV11-2 with TRBJ2-4; either TRBD1 or TRBD2 may fit D (5 bases each). The CDR3 covers 15 residues. Germline loops: CDR1 SGHAT, CDR2 FQNNGV. V was pared by 8 bases and J by 3 bases, with 17 bases between. In DNA form, the CDR3 reads TGTGCCAGCGAGGGTACGGGGACGGACAAAAACATTCAGTACTTC. Amino acid sequence: CASEGTGTDKNIQYF.

This clonotype was seen ten or more times. This beta chain was picked up by a library intended for alpha chains and is off target, so its count carries little meaning. The chain combines TRBV5-5 with TRBJ1-5; D is perhaps TRBD1 (6 bases). With 3 bases removed from V and 4 bases from J, the gap between germline ends came to 14 bases. The CDR3 sequence is 15 residues long. Germline assignment: CDR1 SGHKS and CDR2 YYEKEE (reference sequence). The CDR3 protein is CASSYKDSGNQPQHF. For the CDR3, the DNA is TGTGCCAGCAGCTACAAGGACAGTGGTAATCAGCCCCAGCATTTT.

This clonotype was detected a few times. Within a library made for alpha chains, this beta chain is off target, and its count is uninformative. The chain links TRBV7-8 to TRBJ1-2; 8 nucleotides agree with TRBD1. The length of the CDR3 is 14 residues. CDR1 SGHVS and CDR2 FQNEAQ come from the germline V gene. The ends lost 2 bases at V and 8 bases at J; junction bases unmatched: 7. The CDR3 loop reads CASSLLDRGAGYTF. In DNA form, the CDR3 reads TGTGCCAGCAGCTTATTAGACAGGGGTGCGGGCTACACCTTC.